The sequence of this TCR beta chain was determined in a study of cytomegalovirus exposure and HLA in healthy donors. The PCR ran on 60 Vbeta and 13 Jbeta primers. Sequenced by immunoSEQ multiplex PCR; TCRdb stores in-frame clones only, minus some. This sample has approximately 100,000 clones, with about 80% found just once. Notes on this clone: What it binds is not known.

From germline, CDR1 is SGHNT and CDR2 YYREEE (reference sequence). This CDR3 comprises 17 residues. The junction had 9 bases not matched to a gene; V was cut back by 4 bases and J by 1 base. Everyone who donated was a healthy bone marrow donor. Study-wide points: V- and J-gene trimming of TCR beta was linked (in a later analysis) to a missense DCLRE1C variant. In a later analysis, at a false discovery rate of 0.05, about 17,000 TCR beta sequences matched HLA alleles. In an earlier analysis, in roughly 600 donors, most V segments appeared productive either ~90% or ~30% of the time.

The clonotype comes from a man aged 50-59 years in good health and CMV-seropositive. Material: PBMCs. The chain recombines TRBV5-4 with TRBJ2-5; 11 nucleotides align to TRBD2. The CDR3 here is CASSPMTSGAPQETQYF. The CDR3 DNA is TGTGCCAGCAGCCCAATGACTAGCGGGGCCCCCCAAGAGACCCAGTACTTC.